This T cell receptor beta chain was recovered during a study of T cells in Graves' hyperthyroidism and ophthalmopathy. The germline V and J ends were trimmed by 8 bases and 3 bases, with 10 bases remaining between them. The CDR3 loop spans 12 amino acids. Germline CDR1 reads WSHSY; CDR2 reads SAAADI. Regarding this clonotype: This may stem from a read error, because a much larger clone lies one nucleotide away.

RNA transcripts yielded amplified TCR beta CDR3 regions. HTBI primers drove first-round RT-PCR of the TCR CDR3. Using its own MiXCR run on the multiplex PCR reads, TCRdb lists one record per CDR3 protein. Found here are 350,000 or so distinct CDR3 sequences, roughly 20% of them singletons; the top ten hold around 15%. This chain joins TRBV10-2 and TRBJ2-5, with D tentatively TRBD1 or TRBD2 (5 bases each). The specimen was blood. This sequence was found in a woman aged 40 to 50 with Graves' ophthalmopathy. The CDR3 bases are TGCGCCAGCTGGGGACGGAAAGAGACCCAGTACTTC. The encoded protein is CASWGRKETQYF.